This T cell receptor beta chain was documented in a study of cytomegalovirus exposure and HLA in healthy donors. PCR employed 60 Vbeta and 13 Jbeta primers. Methods used by the authors: There were around 80 million unique TCR beta chains by a later count, and some 12 million of them were shared. Method: immunoSEQ multiplex PCR; TCRdb's copy keeps in-frame clones and lacks some. V and J calls and clone size come straight from that table; D and trimming were deduced from the DNA. The sample holds tens of thousands of clones, around 72% seen once. General study findings and limits: Analysis was performed later, and it showed HLA-associated TCR beta chains to be more clonally expanded than equally common others. Cytomegalovirus-associated status was assigned to some 180 TCR beta chains.

As concerns this clone: Its antigen is unidentified.

The receptor comes from a man in his fifties in good health and CMV-seropositive. Sequenced material: PBMCs.

CDR3 loop: CASSLSDRDLNEQFF. The CDR3 coding sequence is TGTGCCAGCAGTTTATCCGACAGGGACCTGAATGAGCAGTTCTTC. This chain connects TRBV27 to TRBJ2-1; TRBD1 matches 7 bases. Losses at the gene ends were 0 bases for V and 7 bases for J; bases not matched to a gene: 6. Germline values: CDR1 MNHEY, CDR2 SMNVEV (reference sequence). CDR3 length: 15 amino acids.